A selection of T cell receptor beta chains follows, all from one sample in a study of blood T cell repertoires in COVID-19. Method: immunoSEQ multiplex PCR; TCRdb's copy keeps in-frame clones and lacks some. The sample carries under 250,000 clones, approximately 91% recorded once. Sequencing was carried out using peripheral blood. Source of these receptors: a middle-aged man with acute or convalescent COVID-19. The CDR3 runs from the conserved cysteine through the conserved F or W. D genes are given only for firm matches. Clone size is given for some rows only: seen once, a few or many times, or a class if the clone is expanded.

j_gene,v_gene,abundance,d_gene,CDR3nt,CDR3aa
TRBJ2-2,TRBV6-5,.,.,TGTGCCAGCAGGGCCCCCGGAGGTCCCTTCCTATTTTTT,CASRAPGGPFLFF
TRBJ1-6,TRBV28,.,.,TGTGCCAGCAGTTTAAGCCCCTATAATTCACCCCTCCACTTT,CASSLSPYNSPLHF
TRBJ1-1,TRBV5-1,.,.,TGCGCCAGCAGCTTGGATGACAGGCTGAACACTGAAGCTTTCTTT,CASSLDDRLNTEAFF
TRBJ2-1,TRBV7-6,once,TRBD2,TGTGCCAGCAGCCCCAATCTAGCGGGAGGGCCGAATGAGCAGTTCTTC,CASSPNLAGGPNEQFF
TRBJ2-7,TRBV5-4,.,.,TGTGCCAGCAGCTTGACAGGGCGAAACTCCTACGAGCAGTACTTC,CASSLTGRNSYEQYF
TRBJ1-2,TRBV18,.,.,TGTGCCAGCTCACTTGCGGCAGGGGTTTGGGGCTACACCTTC,CASSLAAGVWGYTF
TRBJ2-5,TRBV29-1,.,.,TGCAGCGTTGGGGTTAGCGGATTCCAAGAGACCCAGTACTTC,CSVGVSGFQETQYF
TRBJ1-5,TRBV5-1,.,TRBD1,TGCGCCAGCAGCTTGGGGACAGGGGCTCAGCCCCAGCATTTT,CASSLGTGAQPQHF
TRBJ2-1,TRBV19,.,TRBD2,TGTGCCAGCGGGGGACTAGCGGGAGGGAACAATGAGCAGTTCTTC,CASGGLAGGNNEQFF
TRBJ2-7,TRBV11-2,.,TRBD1,TGTGCCAGCAGCTTAGGTCGGACAGGGACGTACGAGCAGTACTTC,CASSLGRTGTYEQYF
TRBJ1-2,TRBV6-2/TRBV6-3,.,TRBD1,TGTGCCAGCAGCCCCGGACAGGGAGGGGGCTACACCTTC,CASSPGQGGGYTF
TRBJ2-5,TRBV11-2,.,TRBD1,TGTGCCAGCAGCCCCGGGACAGGGGTGGCGGAGACCCAGTACTTC,CASSPGTGVAETQYF
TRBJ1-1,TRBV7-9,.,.,TGTGCCAGCAGCTTAGAGCTGAGACAGGAAGAAGCTTTCTTT,CASSLELRQEEAFF
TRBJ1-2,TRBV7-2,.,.,TGTGCCAGCAGCTTAGGAGGCTATGGCTACACCTTC,CASSLGGYGYTF
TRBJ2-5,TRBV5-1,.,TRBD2,TGCGCCAGCAGCTTGGCACTAGCGGGGGGTCAAGAGACCCAGTACTTC,CASSLALAGGQETQYF
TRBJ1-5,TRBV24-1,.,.,TGTGCCACCAGTCCGGGACACGGGAATAATCAGCCCCAGCATTTT,CATSPGHGNNQPQHF
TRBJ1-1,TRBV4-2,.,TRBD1,TGTGCCAGCAGCCAGGAGGACAGGGAGGCTGAAGCTTTCTTT,CASSQEDREAEAFF
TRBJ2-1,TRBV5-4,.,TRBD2,TGTGCCAGCAGCCCCATTCCTAGCGGGGGGGCGGGCGAGCAGTTCTTC,CASSPIPSGGAGEQFF
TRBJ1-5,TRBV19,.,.,TGTGCCAGTAGTATACCGGGGTTCAATCAGCCCCAGCATTTT,CASSIPGFNQPQHF
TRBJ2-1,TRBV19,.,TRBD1,TGTGCCAGTAGTACTCTGACAGGGTGGGGATACAATGAGCAGTTCTTC,CASSTLTGWGYNEQFF
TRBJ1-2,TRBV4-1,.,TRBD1,TGCGCCAGCAGCCAGGGGACAGGCGTCGTTGGCTACACCTTC,CASSQGTGVVGYTF
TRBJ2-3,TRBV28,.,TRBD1,TGTGCCAGCAGTGCGCAACAGGGGGCGGGCGATACGCAGTATTTT,CASSAQQGAGDTQYF
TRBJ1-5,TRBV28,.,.,TGTGCCAGCAATGGGGGGGCCGGAGTAAATCAGCCCCAGCATTTT,CASNGGAGVNQPQHF
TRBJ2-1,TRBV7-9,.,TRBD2,TGTGCCAGCAGCCCAGGACTAGCGGGGGTCAGTCAGCCTCACAATGAGCAGTTCTTC,CASSPGLAGVSQPHNEQFF
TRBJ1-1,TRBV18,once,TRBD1,TGTGCCAGCTCACTTTCAGGGGGCAGCACTGAAGCTTTCTTT,CASSLSGGSTEAFF
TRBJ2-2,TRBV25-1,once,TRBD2,TGTGCCAGCAGTGTGGGTGAGAGGGGAGGGCCGTCCGGGGAGCTGTTTTTT,CASSVGERGGPSGELFF
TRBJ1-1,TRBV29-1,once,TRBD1,TGCAGCGTGAGACAGGGGGCAGGTGACACTGAAGCTTTCTTT,CSVRQGAGDTEAFF
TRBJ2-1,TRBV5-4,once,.,TGTGCCAGCAGCCCGTCGCGGGCGACCCTTGAGCAGTTCTTC,CASSPSRATLEQFF